This TCR beta chain was documented in a study of T cell responses to AZD1222 COVID-19 vaccine. The protocol was immunoSEQ multiplex PCR, while the TCRdb copy is restricted to in-frame clones and leaves out a portion. The table has around 99,000 clones, 87% seen once; the top ten hold about 5%. Study-level points and caveats: Baseline seropositivity characterized only a handful of AZD1222 recipients. Donors were chiefly white British, with a greater number of females, and clonal diversity was perhaps underestimated.

This CDR3 comprises 13 residues. V lost 7 bases and J lost 6, with 15 bases in between. Germline V gives CDR1 MGHDK, CDR2 SYGVNS. About this clone itself: As yet, its antigen is unknown.

This chain uses TRBV25-1 with TRBJ1-1, with D possibly matching TRBD1 (5 bases). This specimen consisted of peripheral blood, obtained 28 days after the second AZD1222 dose. The sequence came from an adult who received the AZD1222 COVID-19 vaccine. The CDR3 is CASTGDRGAEAFF. In nucleotides, the CDR3 is TGTGCCAGCACCGGGGATAGGGGAGCTGAAGCTTTCTTT.